Reported below is one TCR beta chain. The antigen is undetermined. V dropped 8 bases and J dropped 2 bases, with 13 bases sitting between them. The germline V gene encodes CDR1 MNHEY and CDR2 SVGEGT. The CDR3 extends over 13 amino acids. The data are from a study of T cell repertoires in cytomegalovirus infection. Using its own MiXCR run on the reads, TCRdb lists one record per CDR3 protein. In the table there are 640,000 or so distinct CDR3 sequences, around a third of which are singletons. J is TRBJ2-7 and V is TRBV6-2 or TRBV6-3, with D perhaps matching TRBD2 (6 bases). The TCR comes from a human donor in good health (CMV status not recorded). Some clones in this sample may be carry-over from other donors' samples. This specimen was cultured PBMCs, taken from culture after CMV antigen stimulation. CDR3 sequence: CASRRDGAYEQYF. The CDR3 region has the DNA TGTGCCAGCCGGAGGGACGGGGCCTACGAGCAGTACTTC.